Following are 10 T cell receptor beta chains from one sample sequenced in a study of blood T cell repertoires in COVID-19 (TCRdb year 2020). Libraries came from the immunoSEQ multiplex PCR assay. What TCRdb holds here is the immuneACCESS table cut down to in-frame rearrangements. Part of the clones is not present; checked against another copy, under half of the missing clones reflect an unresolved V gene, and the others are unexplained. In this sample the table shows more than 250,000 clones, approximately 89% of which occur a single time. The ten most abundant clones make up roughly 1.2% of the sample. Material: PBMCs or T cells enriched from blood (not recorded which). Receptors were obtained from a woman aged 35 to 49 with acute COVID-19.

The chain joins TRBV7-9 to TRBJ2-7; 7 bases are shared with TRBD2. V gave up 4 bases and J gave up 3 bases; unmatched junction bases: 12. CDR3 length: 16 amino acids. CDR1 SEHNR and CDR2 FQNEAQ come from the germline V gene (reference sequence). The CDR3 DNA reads TGTGCCAGCAGCTCCGCGGTTAGTCGCGGGGGCTACGAGCAGTACTTC. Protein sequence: CASSSAVSRGGYEQYF.

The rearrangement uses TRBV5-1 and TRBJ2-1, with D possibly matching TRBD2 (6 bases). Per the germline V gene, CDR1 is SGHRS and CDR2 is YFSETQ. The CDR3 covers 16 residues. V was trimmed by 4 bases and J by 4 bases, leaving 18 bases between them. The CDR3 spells CASSLFGGPEYNEQFF. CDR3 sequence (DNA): TGCGCCAGCAGCCTTTTTGGAGGGCCGGAGTACAATGAGCAGTTCTTC.

As DNA, the CDR3 is TGTGCCAGCAGCCCTAGGGGCTCTGGGGCCAACGTCCTGACTTTC. This translates into CASSPRGSGANVLTF. The chain uses TRBV5-5 and TRBJ2-6; maybe TRBD1 (5 bases). The germline V gene encodes CDR1 SGHKS and CDR2 YYEKEE (reference sequence). CDR3 length equals 15 residues. Trimming removed 4 bases from V and 0 bases from J, with 8 bases in between.

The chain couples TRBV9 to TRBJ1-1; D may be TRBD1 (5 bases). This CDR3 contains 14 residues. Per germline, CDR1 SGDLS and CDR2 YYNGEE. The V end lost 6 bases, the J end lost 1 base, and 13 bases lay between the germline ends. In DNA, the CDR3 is TGTGCCAGCACTTTCGGGGGAGAGAACACTGAAGCTTTCTTT. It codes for CASTFGGENTEAFF.

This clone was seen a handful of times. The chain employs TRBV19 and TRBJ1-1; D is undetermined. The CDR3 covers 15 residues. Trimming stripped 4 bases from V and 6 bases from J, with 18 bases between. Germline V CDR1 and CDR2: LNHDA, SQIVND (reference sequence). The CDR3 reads CASSTSTTNYAEAFF. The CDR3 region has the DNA TGTGCCAGTAGTACCTCAACCACCAACTACGCTGAAGCTTTCTTT.

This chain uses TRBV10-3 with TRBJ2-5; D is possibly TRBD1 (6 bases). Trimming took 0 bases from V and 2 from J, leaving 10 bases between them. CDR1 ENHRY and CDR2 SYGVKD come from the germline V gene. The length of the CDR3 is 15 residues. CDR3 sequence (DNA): TGTGCCATCAGTGAGTCGGGCAGGGGTCAAGAGACCCAGTACTTC. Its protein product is CAISESGRGQETQYF.

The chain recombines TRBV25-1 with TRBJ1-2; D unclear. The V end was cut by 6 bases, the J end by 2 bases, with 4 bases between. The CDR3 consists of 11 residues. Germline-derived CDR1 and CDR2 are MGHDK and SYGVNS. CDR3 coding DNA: TGTGCCAGCAGCAAAAACTATGGCTACACCTTC. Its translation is CASSKNYGYTF.

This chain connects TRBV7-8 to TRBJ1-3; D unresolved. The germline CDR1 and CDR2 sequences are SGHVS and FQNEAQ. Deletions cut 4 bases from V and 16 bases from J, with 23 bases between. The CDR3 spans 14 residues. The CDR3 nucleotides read TGTGCCAGCAGCTCCCGGGGTTCGCCCCATATATCGTATTTT. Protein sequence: CASSSRGSPHISYF.

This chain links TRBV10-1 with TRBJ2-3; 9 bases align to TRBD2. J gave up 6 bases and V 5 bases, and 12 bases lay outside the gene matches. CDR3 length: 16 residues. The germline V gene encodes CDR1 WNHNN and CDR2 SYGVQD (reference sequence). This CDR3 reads CASSPNSGSWGDTQYF. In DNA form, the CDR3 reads TGCGCCAGCAGTCCTAATAGCGGGAGTTGGGGGGATACGCAGTATTTT.

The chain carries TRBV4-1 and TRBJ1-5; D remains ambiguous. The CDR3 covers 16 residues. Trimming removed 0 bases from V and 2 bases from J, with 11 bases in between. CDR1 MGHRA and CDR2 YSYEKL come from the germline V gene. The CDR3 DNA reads TGCGCCAGCAGCCAAGATGGAGGATTTGGCAATCAGCCCCAGCATTTT. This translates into CASSQDGGFGNQPQHF.